This T cell receptor (beta chain) emerged from a study of cytomegalovirus exposure and HLA in healthy donors. Concerning this clone itself: Its antigen is unidentified.

Broader study findings: A later analysis linked some 17,000 TCR beta sequences to HLA alleles at 0.05 false discovery rate.

Primers for the PCR totalled 60 Vbeta and 13 Jbeta. TCRdb keeps only in-frame clones here, not all; method: immunoSEQ multiplex PCR. The top ten clones hold 2.5% to 3% of a sample with around 130,000 clones, approximately 82% of them seen once. Sequencing was done on a sample of PBMCs. This TCR derives from a woman between 18 and 29 years old in good health and CMV-seropositive.

For the CDR3, the DNA is TGTGCCAGCAGGCGGACTAGCGGGGGGCTAGGGTTGGGGACCCAGTACTTC. The encoded protein is CASRRTSGGLGLGTQYF. The chain employs TRBV28 and TRBJ2-5; 14 nucleotides agree with TRBD2. The V gene's germline CDR1 is MDHEN and CDR2 SYDVKM. This CDR3 spans 17 amino acids. J lost 7 bases, V lost 6 bases, and 13 bases had no gene match.